Sequencing of this T cell receptor (beta chain) was carried out in a study of T cell responses to AZD1222 COVID-19 vaccine. Study-wide points: Repertoires were collected only later (after the peak T cell response had occurred).

Germline V lookup: CDR1 SGHRS, CDR2 YFSETQ. Trimming took off 0 bases at V and 3 bases at J, with 6 bases between the two ends. The CDR3 covers 13 residues. TCRdb keeps only in-frame clones here, not all; method: immunoSEQ multiplex PCR. The sample shows about 110,000 clones, 91% of them seen only once. With respect to this clone: The antigen remains unidentified.

The origin of this receptor is an adult in good health. The chain has TRBV5-1 and TRBJ1-2; D is undetermined. The sequences come from peripheral blood, collected on day 0 of AZD1222 vaccination. CDR3 residues: CASSLGTYYGYTF. The CDR3 DNA is TGCGCCAGCAGCTTGGGCACCTACTATGGCTACACCTTC.